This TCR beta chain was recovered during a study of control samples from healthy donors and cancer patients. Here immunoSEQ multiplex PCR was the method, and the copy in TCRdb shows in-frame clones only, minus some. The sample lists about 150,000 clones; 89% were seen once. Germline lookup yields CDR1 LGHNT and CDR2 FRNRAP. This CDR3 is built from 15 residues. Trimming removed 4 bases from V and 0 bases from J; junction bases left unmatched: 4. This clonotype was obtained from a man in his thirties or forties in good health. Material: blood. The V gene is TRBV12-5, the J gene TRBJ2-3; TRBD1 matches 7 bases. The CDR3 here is CASGSDRVSTDTQYF. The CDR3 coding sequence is TGTGCTAGTGGTTCCGACAGGGTAAGCACAGATACGCAGTATTTT.